This is a list of T cell receptor beta chains from one sample in a study of cytomegalovirus exposure and HLA in healthy donors. Produced via immunoSEQ multiplex PCR; TCRdb's table is partial and in-frame only. The sample consists of about 220,000 clones, around 88% of them appearing once. The sequencing sample was made of PBMCs. The receptors here all came from a woman in her late teens or twenties in good health and CMV-seronegative. Each CDR3 is given with its conserved first and last residue. The size entry is marked missing in some rows and otherwise reads once, few, many or a size class.

NA	TRBV6-4	TRBJ2-1	CASSQTDRDEQFF
NA	TRBV29-1	TRBJ1-1	CSVAGGMNTEAFF
NA	TRBV9	TRBJ2-1	CASSGLAGPPYNEQFF
NA	TRBV29-1	TRBJ2-5	CSVFGGLTSGRETQYF
NA	TRBV7-3	TRBJ2-7	CASSSSGRAHEQYF
NA	TRBV7-7	TRBJ2-1	CASSLAPSGRNEQFF
NA	TRBV5-6	TRBJ2-1	CASSLVGQGGYDEQFF
NA	TRBV5-1	TRBJ1-2	CASSLAGTGGYTF
NA	TRBV5-4	TRBJ2-7	CASSPIGLADYEQYF
NA	TRBV7-8	TRBJ2-7	CASSLAGDSYEQYF
NA	TRBV7-2	TRBJ2-7	CASSALPSAERYEQYF
NA	TRBV27	TRBJ2-5	CASSPDPGLVAETQYF
few	TRBV19	TRBJ2-5	CASSEAYETQYF
NA	TRBV6-6	TRBJ2-7	CASSSRLAVYEQYF
NA	TRBV4-1	TRBJ2-1	CASSQFLAGTQPGNEQFF
NA	TRBV7-2	TRBJ2-2	CASSLVGTSMNTGELFF
few	TRBV6-1	TRBJ1-1	CASSEAATGQGLF
NA	TRBV30	TRBJ2-7	CAWSDRGYEQYF